The 20 T cell receptor beta chains below come from one sample, sequenced in a study of blood T cell repertoires in COVID-19. TCRdb's table, derived via immunoSEQ multiplex PCR, lists solely in-frame clones and lacks some. The sample shows approximately 140,000 clones, roughly 85% of them seen only once. Sequencing was performed on peripheral blood. These receptor sequences come from a man aged 55 to 70 with acute or convalescent COVID-19.

The chain links TRBV6-5 to TRBJ1-1; D is possibly TRBD1 (5 bases). The CDR3 runs to 14 residues. V was pared by 2 bases and J by 4 bases, with 11 bases between. Germline V gene lookup returns CDR1 MNHEY and CDR2 SVGAGI. The CDR3 DNA sequence: TGTGCCAGCAGTTACGCCCCGGGGGGCACTGAAGCTTTCTTT. As protein: CASSYAPGGTEAFF.

The chain carries TRBV18 and TRBJ1-2, with D possibly matching TRBD1 (5 bases). Deletions cut 1 base from V and 6 bases from J, with 9 bases between. The CDR3 contains 13 residues. CDR1 and CDR2 from the germline V gene are KGHSH and LQKENI. The CDR3, as DNA: TGTGCCAGCTCACCACGACCAGGGCATGGCTACACCTTC. Its translation is CASSPRPGHGYTF.

This clone was counted only a few times. V is TRBV4-3 and J is TRBJ2-7; D is ambiguous. Germline CDR1 is LGHNA and CDR2 is YSLEER. This CDR3 is built from 15 residues. V lost 0 bases and J lost 2, with 11 bases in between. CDR3 residues: CASSQDLGQTYEQYF. The CDR3 nucleotides are TGCGCCAGCAGCCAAGATCTGGGCCAAACCTACGAGCAGTACTTC.

The genes are TRBV12-3 or TRBV12-4 and TRBJ1-2, with 7 bases that match TRBD1. J lost 7 bases, V lost 6 bases, and 8 bases had no gene match. This CDR3 is 13 amino acids long. The CDR3: CASSLRQGVGYTF. The CDR3 DNA is TGTGCCAGCAGCCTTAGACAGGGTGTTGGCTACACCTTC.

In its sample, this clone was seen a few times. The V call is TRBV6-6, the J call TRBJ2-1, with no clear D. The CDR3 runs 12 residues. From germline, CDR1 is MNHNY and CDR2 SVGAGI (reference sequence). The germline V and J ends were trimmed by 6 bases and 5 bases, with 8 bases remaining between them. CDR3 DNA: TGTGCCAGCAGCGCCCGGGACAATGAGCAGTTCTTC. Its translation: CASSARDNEQFF.

The rearrangement links TRBV5-4 to TRBJ1-1; D not certain. The V end was cut by 0 bases, the J end by 5 bases, with 8 bases between. Looked up from germline, CDR1 is SGHNT and CDR2 is YYREEE (reference sequence). This CDR3 has 13 amino acids. The CDR3 DNA reads as TGTGCCAGCAGCTTGGACGGAGGGACTGAAGCTTTCTTT. This sequence encodes CASSLDGGTEAFF.

This chain uses TRBV6-2 or TRBV6-3 with TRBJ1-6; 12 bases fit TRBD1. The germline gives CDR1 MNHEY, CDR2 SVGEGT. With 2 bases clipped from V and 1 base from J, the junction kept 6 bases outside the gene matches. This CDR3 is 19 amino acids long. CDR3 region: CASSYAGTGGASYNSPLHF. The CDR3 DNA sequence: TGTGCCAGCAGTTACGCCGGGACAGGGGGCGCGTCCTATAATTCACCCCTCCACTTT.

The chain is built from TRBV28 and TRBJ2-7; perhaps TRBD1 as D (6 bases). Looked up from germline, CDR1 is MDHEN and CDR2 is SYDVKM. CDR3 length: 11 amino acids. The germline V and J ends were trimmed by 7 bases and 5 bases, with 9 bases remaining between them. The CDR3: CASKTGNEQYF. The CDR3 region has the DNA TGTGCCAGCAAAACAGGGAACGAGCAGTACTTC.

In this sample, this clone turned up a few times. The genes are TRBV24-1 and TRBJ2-1, with 10 nucleotides matching TRBD1. V trimming: 3 bases; J trimming: 9 bases; junction bases outside the gene matches: 4. Germline loops: CDR1 KGHDR, CDR2 SFDVKD. The CDR3 consists of 14 residues. The CDR3 loop is CATSDGDRGGEQFF. CDR3 sequence (DNA): TGTGCCACCAGTGATGGGGACAGGGGAGGTGAGCAGTTCTTC.

The CDR3 reads CASSLAPRGNSPLHF. The CDR3 nucleotides read TGTGCCAGCAGCTTAGCGCCCCGAGGGAATTCACCCCTCCACTTT. V is TRBV7-2 and J is TRBJ1-6, with unresolved D. The CDR3 is 15 residues long. Trimming shortened V by 0 bases and J by 7 bases, and 10 bases separated the two germline ends. Per the germline V gene, CDR1 is SGHTA and CDR2 is FQGNSA.

V and J are TRBV6-2 or TRBV6-3 and TRBJ1-1; 7 bases line up with TRBD1. J gave up 5 bases and V 6 bases, and 12 bases lay outside the gene matches. The CDR3 is 15 amino acids. CDR1 and CDR2 from the germline V gene are MNHEY and SVGEGT. CDR3 coding DNA: TGTGCCAGCAGCCGAACCCTCGGGACAGTTACTGAAGCTTTCTTT. Translation gives CASSRTLGTVTEAFF.

The CDR3 sequence: CASSVGAGELFF. In nucleotides, the CDR3 is TGTGCCAGCAGTGTAGGGGCCGGGGAGCTGTTTTTT. The chain carries TRBV2 and TRBJ2-2, with D possibly TRBD1 on 5 matching bases. CDR1 is SNHLY, CDR2 FYNNEI, per germline. This CDR3 has 12 residues. The V end was cut by 4 bases, the J end by 6 bases, with 6 bases between.

The CDR3 spells CASSYPSTEAFF. The CDR3 bases are TGTGCCAGCAGTTACCCCTCCACTGAAGCTTTCTTT. The chain has TRBV6-9 and TRBJ1-1; no clear D gene. V was clipped by 3 bases and J by 4 bases, with 6 bases between them. The germline V gene encodes CDR1 MNHGY and CDR2 SVAAGI. The CDR3 length is 12 residues.

The genes are TRBV19 and TRBJ1-2; the D is unclear. From germline, CDR1 is LNHDA and CDR2 SQIVND (reference sequence). V was cut by 5 bases and J by 0 bases, with 13 bases left in between. The CDR3 has 15 amino acids. In DNA, the CDR3 is TGTGCCAGTAGTTTAACAGTTGCCGCTAACTATGGCTACACCTTC. Its protein is CASSLTVAANYGYTF.

This chain uses TRBV18 with TRBJ1-5, with TRBD1 matching 7 bases. This CDR3 is built from 14 residues. J was trimmed by 5 bases and V by 4 bases; bases with no gene match: 5. CDR1 KGHSH and CDR2 LQKENI come from the germline V gene. DNA for the CDR3: TGTGCCAGCTCACTGAGACAGGGAGATCAGCCCCAGCATTTT. The encoded protein is CASSLRQGDQPQHF.

This clone has more than one count but fewer than ten. The V and J genes are TRBV27 and TRBJ1-6; 11 bases line up with TRBD1. V shed 8 bases, J shed 10 bases, and the junction held 16 bases outside the gene matches. Per germline, CDR1 MNHEY and CDR2 SMNVEV (reference sequence). The CDR3 is 17 amino acids. The CDR3 is CASQTGTGGIIESPLHF. The CDR3 DNA follows: TGTGCCAGCCAAACCGGGACAGGGGGGATTATTGAATCACCCCTCCACTTT.

This chain links TRBV10-3 with TRBJ2-7; D is ambiguous. V lost 0 bases and J 3 bases, leaving 12 bases between the germline ends. The CDR3 has 15 amino acids. CDR1 and CDR2 (germline): ENHRY, SYGVKD. CDR3 region: CAISESGGPLYEQYF. CDR3 sequence (DNA): TGTGCCATCAGTGAGTCTGGCGGTCCCCTCTACGAGCAGTACTTC.

This chain links TRBV7-3 with TRBJ1-6; D remains ambiguous. V was trimmed by 5 bases and J by 2 bases, leaving 16 bases between them. Germline V gives CDR1 SGHTA, CDR2 FQGTGA. CDR3 length: 17 residues. This CDR3 reads CASSPRGFGAYNSPLHF. The CDR3 DNA reads as TGTGCCAGCAGCCCAAGAGGTTTCGGGGCCTATAATTCACCCCTCCACTTT.

This chain joins TRBV7-8 and TRBJ2-7; 8 bases fit TRBD1. Germline assignment: CDR1 SGHVS and CDR2 FQNEAQ. The CDR3 is 15 residues long. V was pared by 4 bases and J by 7 bases, with 12 bases of the junction left unmatched. The CDR3 reads CASSSGDRLFGEQYF. The CDR3 nucleotides read TGTGCCAGCAGCTCCGGGGACAGGCTATTTGGTGAGCAGTACTTC.

The chain carries TRBV6-2 or TRBV6-3 and TRBJ2-2, with D tentatively TRBD2 (6 bases). The germline V gene encodes CDR1 MNHEY and CDR2 SVGEGT. Between the trimmed V and J ends, which lost 3 bases and 7 bases, there was a span of 12 bases. CDR3 length: 14 amino acids. The CDR3 loop is CASSYLAHYGELFF. The CDR3 nucleotides read TGTGCCAGCAGTTATCTAGCGCATTACGGGGAGCTGTTTTTT.